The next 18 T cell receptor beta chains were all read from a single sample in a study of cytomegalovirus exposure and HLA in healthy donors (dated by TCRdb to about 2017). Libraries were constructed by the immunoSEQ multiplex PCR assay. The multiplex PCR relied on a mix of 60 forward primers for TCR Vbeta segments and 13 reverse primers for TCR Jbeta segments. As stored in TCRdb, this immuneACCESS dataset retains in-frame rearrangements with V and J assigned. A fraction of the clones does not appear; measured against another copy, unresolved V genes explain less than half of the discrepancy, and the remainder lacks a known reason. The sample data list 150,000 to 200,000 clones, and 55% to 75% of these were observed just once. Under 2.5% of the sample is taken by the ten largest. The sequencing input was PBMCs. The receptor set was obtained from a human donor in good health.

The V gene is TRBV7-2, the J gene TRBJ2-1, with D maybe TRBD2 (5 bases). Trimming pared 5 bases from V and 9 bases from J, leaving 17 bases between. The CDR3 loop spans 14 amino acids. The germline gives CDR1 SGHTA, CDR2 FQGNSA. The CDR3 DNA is TGTGCCAGCAGCCCCGTCGTAATTGAGGGTGAGCAGTTCTTC. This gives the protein CASSPVVIEGEQFF.

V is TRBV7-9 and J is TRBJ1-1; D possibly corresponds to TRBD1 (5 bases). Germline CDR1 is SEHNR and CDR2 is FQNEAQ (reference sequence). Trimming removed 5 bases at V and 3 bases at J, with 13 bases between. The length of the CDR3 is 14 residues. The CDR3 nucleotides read TGTGCCAGCAGCGGGGTTTGGGGCGACACTGAAGCTTTCTTT. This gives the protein CASSGVWGDTEAFF. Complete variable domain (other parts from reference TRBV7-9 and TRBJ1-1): DTGVSQNPRHKITKRGQNVTFRCDPISEHNRLYWYRQTLGQGPEFLTYFQNEAQLEKSRLLSDRFSAERPKGSFSTLEIQRTEQGDSAMYLCASSGVWGDTEAFFGQGTRLTVV.

The CDR3 DNA follows: TGTGCCAGCAGTCTTCTAGCGGGGGGGAGCACAGATACGCAGTATTTT. Amino acids: CASSLLAGGSTDTQYF. The J gene is TRBJ2-3, the V gene TRBV6-4, with 12 bases fitting TRBD2. The CDR3 covers 16 residues. Germline values: CDR1 MRHNA, CDR2 SNTAGT. J lost 0 bases, V lost 5 bases, and 3 bases had no gene match.

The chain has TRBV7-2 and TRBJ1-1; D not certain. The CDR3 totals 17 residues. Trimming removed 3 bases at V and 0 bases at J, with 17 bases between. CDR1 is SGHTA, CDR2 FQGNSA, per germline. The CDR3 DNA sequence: TGTGCCAGCAGCTTCGGCAGTGTGGGCCCTTTGAACACTGAAGCTTTCTTT. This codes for CASSFGSVGPLNTEAFF. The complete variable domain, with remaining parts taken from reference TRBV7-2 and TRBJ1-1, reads GAGVSQSPSNKVTEKGKDVELRCDPISGHTALYWYRQSLGQGLEFLIYFQGNSAPDKSGLPSDRFSAERTGGSVSTLTIQRTQQEDSAVYLCASSFGSVGPLNTEAFFGQGTRLTVV.

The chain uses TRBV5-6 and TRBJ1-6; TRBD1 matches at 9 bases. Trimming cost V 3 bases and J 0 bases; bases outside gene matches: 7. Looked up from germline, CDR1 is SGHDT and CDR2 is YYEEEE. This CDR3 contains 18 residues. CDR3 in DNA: TGTGCCAGCAGCTCTGGACAGGGGCGGAGCTCCTATAATTCACCCCTCCACTTT. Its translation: CASSSGQGRSSYNSPLHF.

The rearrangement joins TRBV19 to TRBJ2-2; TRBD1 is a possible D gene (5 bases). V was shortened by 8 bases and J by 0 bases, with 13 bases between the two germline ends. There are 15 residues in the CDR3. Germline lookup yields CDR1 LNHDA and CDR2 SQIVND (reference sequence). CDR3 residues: CASQLGRANTGELFF. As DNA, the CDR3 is TGTGCCAGTCAATTGGGCAGGGCGAACACCGGGGAGCTGTTTTTT.

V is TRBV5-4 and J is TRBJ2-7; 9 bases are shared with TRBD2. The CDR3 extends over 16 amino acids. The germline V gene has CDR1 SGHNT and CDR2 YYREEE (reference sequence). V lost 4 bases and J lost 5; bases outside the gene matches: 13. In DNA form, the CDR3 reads TGTGCCAGCAGCCTGAAGCGCGGGGGGGGCCTAGACGAGCAGTACTTC. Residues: CASSLKRGGGLDEQYF.

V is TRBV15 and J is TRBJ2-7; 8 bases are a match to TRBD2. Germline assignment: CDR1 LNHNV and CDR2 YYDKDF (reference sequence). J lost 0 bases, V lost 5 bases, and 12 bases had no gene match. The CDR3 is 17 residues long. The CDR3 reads CATSGGQRRGVSYEQYF. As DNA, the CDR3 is TGTGCCACCAGCGGAGGCCAACGGCGGGGGGTCTCCTACGAGCAGTACTTC.

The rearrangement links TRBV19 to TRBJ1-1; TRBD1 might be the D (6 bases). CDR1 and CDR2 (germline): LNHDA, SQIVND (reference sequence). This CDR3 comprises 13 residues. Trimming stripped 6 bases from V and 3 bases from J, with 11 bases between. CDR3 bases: TGTGCCAGTAGAATCAGGGGTGACACTGAAGCTTTCTTT. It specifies CASRIRGDTEAFF.

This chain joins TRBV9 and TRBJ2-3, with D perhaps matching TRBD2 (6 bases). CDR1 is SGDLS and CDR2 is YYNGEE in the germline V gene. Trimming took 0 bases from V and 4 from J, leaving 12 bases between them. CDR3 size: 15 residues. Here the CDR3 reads CASSVEASVADTQYF. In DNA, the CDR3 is TGTGCCAGCAGCGTAGAGGCTAGCGTGGCAGATACGCAGTATTTT.

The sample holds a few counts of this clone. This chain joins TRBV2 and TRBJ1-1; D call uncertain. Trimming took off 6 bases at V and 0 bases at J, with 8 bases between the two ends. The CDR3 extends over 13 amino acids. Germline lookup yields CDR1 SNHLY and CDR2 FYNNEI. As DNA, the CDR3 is TGTGCCAGCAGCTCCCACATGAACACTGAAGCTTTCTTT. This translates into CASSSHMNTEAFF.

In DNA form, the CDR3 reads TGCGCCAGCAGTCAATCGATCTGGGGCATAACGAGCACAGATACGCAGTATTTT. It is translated as CASSQSIWGITSTDTQYF. The rearrangement joins TRBV23-1 to TRBJ2-3; D may be TRBD1 (5 bases). TRBV23-1 is noted as an ORF with a role that remains uncertain. CDR3 length equals 18 residues. Trimming removed 0 bases from V and 0 bases from J, with 16 bases in between.

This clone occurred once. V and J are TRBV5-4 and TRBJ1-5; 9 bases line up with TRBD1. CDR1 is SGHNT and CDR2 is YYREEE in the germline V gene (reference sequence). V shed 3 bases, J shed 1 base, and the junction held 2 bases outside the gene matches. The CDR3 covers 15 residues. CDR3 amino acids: CASSSGQGSNQPQHF. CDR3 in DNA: TGTGCCAGCAGCTCAGGACAGGGGAGCAATCAGCCCCAGCATTTT.

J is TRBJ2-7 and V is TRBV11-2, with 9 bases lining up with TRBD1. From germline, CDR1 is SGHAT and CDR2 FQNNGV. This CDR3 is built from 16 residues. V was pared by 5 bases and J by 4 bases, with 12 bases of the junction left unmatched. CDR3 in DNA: TGTGCCAGCAGCCATAGCACCGGGACAGGGCTTTACGAGCAGTACTTC. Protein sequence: CASSHSTGTGLYEQYF.

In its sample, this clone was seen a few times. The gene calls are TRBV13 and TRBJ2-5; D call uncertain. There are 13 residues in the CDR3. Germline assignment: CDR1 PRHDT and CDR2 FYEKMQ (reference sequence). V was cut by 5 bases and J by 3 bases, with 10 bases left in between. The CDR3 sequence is CASSSPRKETQYF. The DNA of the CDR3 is TGTGCCAGCAGCAGCCCCAGGAAAGAGACCCAGTACTTC. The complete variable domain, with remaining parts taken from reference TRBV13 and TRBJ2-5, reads AAGVIQSPRHLIKEKRETATLKCYPIPRHDTVYWYQQGPGQDPQFLISFYEKMQSDKGSIPDRFSAQQFSDYHSELNMSSLELGDSALYFCASSSPRKETQYFGPGTRLLVL.

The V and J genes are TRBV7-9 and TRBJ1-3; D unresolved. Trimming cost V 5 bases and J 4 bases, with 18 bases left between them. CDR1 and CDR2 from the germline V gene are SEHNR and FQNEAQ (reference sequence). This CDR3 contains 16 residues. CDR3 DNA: TGTGCCAGCAGCCACCGGCCGTCCGACTCGGGAAACACCATATATTTT. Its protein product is CASSHRPSDSGNTIYF.

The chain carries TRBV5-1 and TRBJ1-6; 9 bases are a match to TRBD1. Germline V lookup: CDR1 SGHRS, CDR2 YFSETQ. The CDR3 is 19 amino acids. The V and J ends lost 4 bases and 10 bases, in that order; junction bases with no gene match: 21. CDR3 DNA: TGCGCCAGCAGCAACTCGAAGACAGCCCGGGACAGGGTTGAATCACCCCTCCACTTT. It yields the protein CASSNSKTARDRVESPLHF.

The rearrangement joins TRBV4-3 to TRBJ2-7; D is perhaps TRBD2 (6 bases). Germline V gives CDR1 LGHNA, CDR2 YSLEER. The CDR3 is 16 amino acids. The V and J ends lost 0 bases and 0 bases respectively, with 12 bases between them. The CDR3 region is CASSQDGRGHSYEQYF. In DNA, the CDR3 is TGCGCCAGCAGCCAAGATGGGCGGGGCCACTCCTACGAGCAGTACTTC.